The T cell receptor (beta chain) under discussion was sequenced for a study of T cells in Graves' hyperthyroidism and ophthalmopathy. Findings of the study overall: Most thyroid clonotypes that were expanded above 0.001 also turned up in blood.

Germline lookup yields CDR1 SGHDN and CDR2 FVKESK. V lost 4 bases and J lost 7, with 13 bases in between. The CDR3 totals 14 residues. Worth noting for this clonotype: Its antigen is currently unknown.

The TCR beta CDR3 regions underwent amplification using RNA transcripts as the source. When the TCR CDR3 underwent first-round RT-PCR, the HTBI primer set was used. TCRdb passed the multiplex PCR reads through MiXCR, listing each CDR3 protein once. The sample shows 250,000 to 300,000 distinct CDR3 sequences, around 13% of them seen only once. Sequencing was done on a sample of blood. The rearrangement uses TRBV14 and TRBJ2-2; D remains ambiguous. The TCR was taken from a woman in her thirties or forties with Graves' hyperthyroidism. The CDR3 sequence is CASSPGQVYGELFF. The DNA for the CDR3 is TGTGCCAGCAGCCCCGGTCAGGTCTACGGGGAGCTGTTTTTT.